This TCR beta chain emerged from a study of T-cell memory formation after mild COVID-19. This clonotype has a single count. Mismatch with germline at one junction end may stem from a read error. A single record per CDR3 protein comes from TCRdb applying MiXCR to the 5' RACE reads. The sample has about 600,000 distinct CDR3 sequences; less than 25% are singletons. The source is an adult woman who had mild COVID-19 (a few samples of this study predate the infection). Cell type and time point are not known. Source material: PBMCs or a T cell subset sorted from them (not recorded which).

The CDR3: CASSEGRTRDGGNTIYF. CDR3 nucleotide sequence: TGTGCCAGCAGCGAAGGGCGGACACGCGACGGTGGAAACACCATATATTTT. The chain carries TRBV2 and TRBJ1-3; D possibly corresponds to TRBD1 (5 bases). This CDR3 has 17 residues. Per the germline V gene, CDR1 is SNHLY and CDR2 is FYNNEI.